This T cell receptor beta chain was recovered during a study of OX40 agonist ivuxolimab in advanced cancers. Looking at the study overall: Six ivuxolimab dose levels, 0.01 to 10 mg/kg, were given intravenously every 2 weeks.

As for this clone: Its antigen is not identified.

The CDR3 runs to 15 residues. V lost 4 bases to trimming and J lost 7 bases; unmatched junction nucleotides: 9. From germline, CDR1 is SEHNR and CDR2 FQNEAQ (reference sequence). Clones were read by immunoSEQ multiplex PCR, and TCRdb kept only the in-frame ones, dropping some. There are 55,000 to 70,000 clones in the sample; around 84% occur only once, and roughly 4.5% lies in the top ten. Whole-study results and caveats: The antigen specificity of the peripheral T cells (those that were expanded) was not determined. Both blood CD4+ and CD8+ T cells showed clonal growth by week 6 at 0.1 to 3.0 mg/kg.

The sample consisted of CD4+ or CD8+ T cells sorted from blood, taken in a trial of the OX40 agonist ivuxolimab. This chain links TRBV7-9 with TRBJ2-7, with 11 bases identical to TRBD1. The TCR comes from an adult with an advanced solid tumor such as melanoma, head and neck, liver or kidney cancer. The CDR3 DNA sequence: TGTGCCAGCAGCTGGACAGGGGGCAGGGCGGAAGAGCAGTACTTC. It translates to CASSWTGGRAEEQYF.